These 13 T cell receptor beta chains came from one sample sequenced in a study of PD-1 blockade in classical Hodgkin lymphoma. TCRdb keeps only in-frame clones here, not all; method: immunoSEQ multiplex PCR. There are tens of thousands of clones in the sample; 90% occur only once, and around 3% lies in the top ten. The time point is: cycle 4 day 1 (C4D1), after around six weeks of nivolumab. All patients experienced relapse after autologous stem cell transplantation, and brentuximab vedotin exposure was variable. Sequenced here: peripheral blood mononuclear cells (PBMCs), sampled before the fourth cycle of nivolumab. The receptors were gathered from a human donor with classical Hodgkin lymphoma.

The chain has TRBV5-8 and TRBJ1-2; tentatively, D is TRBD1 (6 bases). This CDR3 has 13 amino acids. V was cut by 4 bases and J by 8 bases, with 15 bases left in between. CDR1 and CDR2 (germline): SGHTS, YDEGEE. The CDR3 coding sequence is TGTGCCAGCAGCCTCCGGGGAGGGGGAGGCTACACCTTC. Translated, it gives CASSLRGGGGYTF.

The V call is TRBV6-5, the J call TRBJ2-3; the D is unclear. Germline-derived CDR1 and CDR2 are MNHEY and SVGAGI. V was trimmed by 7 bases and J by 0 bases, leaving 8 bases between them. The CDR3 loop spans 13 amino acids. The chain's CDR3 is CASMGGSTDTQYF. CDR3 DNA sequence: TGTGCCAGCATGGGTGGGAGCACAGATACGCAGTATTTT.

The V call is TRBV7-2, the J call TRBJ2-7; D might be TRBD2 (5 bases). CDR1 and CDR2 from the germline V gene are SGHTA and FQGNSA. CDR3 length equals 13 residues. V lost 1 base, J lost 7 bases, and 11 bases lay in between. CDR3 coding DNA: TGTGCCAGCAGCTTAGGGTCGCCGGGAGAGCAGTACTTC. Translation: CASSLGSPGEQYF.

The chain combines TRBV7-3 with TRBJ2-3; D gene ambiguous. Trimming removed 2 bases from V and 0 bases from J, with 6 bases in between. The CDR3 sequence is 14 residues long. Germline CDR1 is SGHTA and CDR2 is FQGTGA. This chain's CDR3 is CASSLGESTDTQYF. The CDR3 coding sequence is TGTGCCAGCAGCTTAGGGGAAAGCACAGATACGCAGTATTTT.

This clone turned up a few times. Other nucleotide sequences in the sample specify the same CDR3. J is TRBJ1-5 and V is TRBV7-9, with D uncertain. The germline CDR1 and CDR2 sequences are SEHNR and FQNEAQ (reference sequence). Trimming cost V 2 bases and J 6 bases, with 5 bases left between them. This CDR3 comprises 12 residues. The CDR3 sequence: CASSLWGQPQHF. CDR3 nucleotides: TGTGCCAGCAGCTTATGGGGTCAGCCCCAGCATTTT.

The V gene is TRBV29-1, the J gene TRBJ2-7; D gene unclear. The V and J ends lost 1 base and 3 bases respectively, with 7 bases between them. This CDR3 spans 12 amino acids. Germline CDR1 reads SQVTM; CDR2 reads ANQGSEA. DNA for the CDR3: TGCAGCGTTGAAGGGCGCAACTACGAGCAGTACTTC. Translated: CSVEGRNYEQYF.

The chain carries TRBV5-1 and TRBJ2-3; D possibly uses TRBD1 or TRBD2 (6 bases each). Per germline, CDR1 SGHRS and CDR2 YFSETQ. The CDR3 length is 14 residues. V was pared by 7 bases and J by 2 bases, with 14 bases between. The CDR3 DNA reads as TGCGCCAGCCGTTTGGGGGGCCTCACAGATACGCAGTATTTT. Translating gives CASRLGGLTDTQYF.

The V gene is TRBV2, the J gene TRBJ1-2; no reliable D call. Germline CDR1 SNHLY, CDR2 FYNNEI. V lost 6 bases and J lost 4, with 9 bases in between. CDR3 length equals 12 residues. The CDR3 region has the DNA TGTGCCAGCAGAGCCGGCTTCTATGGCTACACCTTC. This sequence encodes CASRAGFYGYTF. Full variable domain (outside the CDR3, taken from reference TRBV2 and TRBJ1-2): EPEVTQTPSHQVTQMGQEVILRCVPISNHLYFYWYRQILGQKVEFLVSFYNNEISEKSEIFDDQFSVERPDGSNFTLKIRSTKLEDSAMYFCASRAGFYGYTFGSGTRLTVV.

CDR3 amino acids: CASSPALSYEQYF. The CDR3, as DNA: TGTGCCAGTAGTCCGGCCCTATCGTACGAGCAGTACTTC. The rearrangement uses TRBV19 and TRBJ2-7; no reliable D call. This CDR3 has 13 amino acids. CDR1 is LNHDA and CDR2 is SQIVND in the germline V gene (reference sequence). V lost 5 bases to trimming and J lost 4 bases, with 12 bases between them.

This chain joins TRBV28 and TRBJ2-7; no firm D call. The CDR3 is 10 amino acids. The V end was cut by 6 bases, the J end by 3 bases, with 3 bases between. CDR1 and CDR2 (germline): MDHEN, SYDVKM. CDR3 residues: CASSRYEQYF. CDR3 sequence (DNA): TGTGCCAGCAGCCGCTACGAGCAGTACTTC.

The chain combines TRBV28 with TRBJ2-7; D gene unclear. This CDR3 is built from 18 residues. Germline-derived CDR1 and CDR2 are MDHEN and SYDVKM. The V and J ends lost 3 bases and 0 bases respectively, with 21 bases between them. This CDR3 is CASSFIIDWLSLSYEQYF. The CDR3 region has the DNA TGTGCCAGCAGTTTCATTATCGATTGGTTGAGCCTCTCCTACGAGCAGTACTTC.

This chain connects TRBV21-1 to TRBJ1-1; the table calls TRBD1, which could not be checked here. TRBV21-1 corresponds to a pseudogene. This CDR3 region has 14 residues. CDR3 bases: TGTGCCAGCAGCAACCCTGGAGCAGACAGGGAAGCTTTCTTT. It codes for CASSNPGADREAFF.

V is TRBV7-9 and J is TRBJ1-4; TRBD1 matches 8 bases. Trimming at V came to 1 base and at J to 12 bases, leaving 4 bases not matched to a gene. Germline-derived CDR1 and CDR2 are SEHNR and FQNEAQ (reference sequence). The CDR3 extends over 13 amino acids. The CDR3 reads CASSLVQGAELFF. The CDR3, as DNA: TGTGCCAGCAGCTTAGTGCAGGGGGCTGAACTGTTTTTT.